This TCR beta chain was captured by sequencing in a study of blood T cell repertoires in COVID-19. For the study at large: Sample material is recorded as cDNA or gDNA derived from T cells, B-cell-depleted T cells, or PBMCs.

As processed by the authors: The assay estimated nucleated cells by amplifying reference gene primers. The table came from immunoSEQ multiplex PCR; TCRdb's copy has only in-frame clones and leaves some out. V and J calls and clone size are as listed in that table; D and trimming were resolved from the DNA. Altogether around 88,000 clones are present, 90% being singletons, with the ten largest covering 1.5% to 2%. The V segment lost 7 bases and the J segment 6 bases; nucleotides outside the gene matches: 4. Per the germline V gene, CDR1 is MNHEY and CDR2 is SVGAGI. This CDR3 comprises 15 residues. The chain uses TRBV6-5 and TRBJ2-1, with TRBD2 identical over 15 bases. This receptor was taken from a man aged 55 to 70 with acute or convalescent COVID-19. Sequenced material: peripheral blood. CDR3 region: CASKTGLAGGNEQFF. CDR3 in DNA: TGTGCCAGCAAAACGGGACTAGCGGGAGGCAATGAGCAGTTCTTC.